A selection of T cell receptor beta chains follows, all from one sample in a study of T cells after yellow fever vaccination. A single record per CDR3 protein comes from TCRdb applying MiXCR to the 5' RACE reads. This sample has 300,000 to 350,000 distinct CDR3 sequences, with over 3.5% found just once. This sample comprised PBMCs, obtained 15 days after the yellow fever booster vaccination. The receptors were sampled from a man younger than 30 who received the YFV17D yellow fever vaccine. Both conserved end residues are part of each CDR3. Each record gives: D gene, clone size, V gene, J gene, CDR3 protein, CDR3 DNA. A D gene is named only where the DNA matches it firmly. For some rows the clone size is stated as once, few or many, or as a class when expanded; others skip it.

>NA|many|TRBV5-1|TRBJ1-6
CASSLETGASPLHF
TGCGCCAGCAGCTTGGAGACGGGCGCTTCACCCCTCCACTTT
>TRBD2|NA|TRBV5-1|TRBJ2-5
CASSLETGREETQYF
TGCGCCAGCAGCTTGGAGACGGGGAGGGAAGAGACCCAGTACTTC
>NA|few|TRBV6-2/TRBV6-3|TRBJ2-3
CASNPWGGPDTQYF
TGTGCCAGCAACCCTTGGGGAGGCCCAGATACGCAGTATTTT
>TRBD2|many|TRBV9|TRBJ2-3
CASSVGTSGGLASDTQYF
TGTGCCAGCAGCGTAGGGACTAGCGGGGGCTTGGCATCAGATACGCAGTATTTT
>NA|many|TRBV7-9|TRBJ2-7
CASSPPGPGESYEQYF
TGTGCCAGCAGTCCTCCGGGGCCAGGGGAATCCTACGAGCAGTACTTC
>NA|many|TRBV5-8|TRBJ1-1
CASSLGPGGLEAFF
TGTGCCAGCAGCTTGGGGCCTGGGGGACTAGAAGCTTTCTTT
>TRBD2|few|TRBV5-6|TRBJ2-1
CASSSGLAGEHNEQFF
TGTGCCAGCAGCTCCGGACTAGCGGGGGAGCACAATGAGCAGTTCTTC
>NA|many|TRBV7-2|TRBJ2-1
CASSPLDEQFF
TGTGCCAGCAGCCCCCTTGATGAGCAGTTCTTC
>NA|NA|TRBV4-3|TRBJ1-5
CASSQDPRSNQPQHF
TGCGCCAGCAGCCAAGACCCCCGCAGCAATCAGCCCCAGCATTTT
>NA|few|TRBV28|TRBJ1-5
CASSINGAGGGNQPQHF
TGTGCCAGCAGTATTAACGGGGCGGGGGGAGGCAATCAGCCCCAGCATTTT
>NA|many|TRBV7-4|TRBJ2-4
CATKQTDGDIQYF
TGTGCCACCAAACAAACGGATGGGGACATTCAGTACTTC
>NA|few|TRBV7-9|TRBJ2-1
CASSLRSPEEGQFF
TGTGCCAGCAGCTTACGCAGTCCTGAGGAAGGGCAGTTCTTC
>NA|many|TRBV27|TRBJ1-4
CASRDPTNEKLFF
TGTGCCAGCAGAGACCCAACTAATGAAAAACTGTTTTTT
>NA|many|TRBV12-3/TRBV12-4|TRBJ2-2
CASKPGPPNTGELFF
TGTGCCAGCAAGCCGGGACCCCCGAACACCGGGGAGCTGTTTTTT
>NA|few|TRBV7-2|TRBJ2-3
CASSLVSGTDTQYF
TGTGCCAGCAGCTTAGTTTCAGGCACAGATACGCAGTATTTT
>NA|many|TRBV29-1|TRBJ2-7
CSVEGVDSRSEQYF
TGCAGCGTTGAAGGAGTGGACAGTAGGTCCGAGCAGTACTTC
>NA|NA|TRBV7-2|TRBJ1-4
CASSFQMGRNEKLFF
TGTGCCAGCAGCTTCCAAATGGGCCGGAATGAAAAACTGTTTTTT
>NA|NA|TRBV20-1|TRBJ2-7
CSASVASAGTQNYEQYF
TGCAGTGCTAGCGTAGCTTCTGCCGGGACACAGAACTACGAGCAGTACTTC
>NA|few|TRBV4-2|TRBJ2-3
CASSQEVSDTQYF
TGTGCCAGCAGCCAAGAGGTGTCGGATACGCAGTATTTT
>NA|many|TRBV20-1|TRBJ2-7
CSATSTSFYEQYF
TGCAGTGCTACCTCGACTAGTTTCTACGAGCAGTACTTC
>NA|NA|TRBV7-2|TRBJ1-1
CASSLGWRTEAFF
TGTGCCAGCAGCTTGGGATGGAGGACTGAAGCTTTCTTT
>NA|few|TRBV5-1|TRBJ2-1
CASFISSLPNEQFF
TGCGCCAGTTTTATTTCGTCTCTACCCAATGAGCAGTTCTTC
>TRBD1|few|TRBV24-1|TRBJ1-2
CATRGQEINYGYTF
TGTGCCACCCGGGGACAGGAGATTAACTATGGCTACACCTTC
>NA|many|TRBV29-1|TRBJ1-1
CSVEDPNRNTEAFF
TGCAGCGTTGAAGATCCCAACAGGAACACTGAAGCTTTCTTT
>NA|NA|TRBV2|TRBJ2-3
CASSEGGTQYF
TGTGCCAGCAGTGAAGGGGGGACGCAGTATTTT
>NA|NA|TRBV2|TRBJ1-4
CASKLYGTADEKLFF
TGTGCCAGCAAACTATACGGGACTGCCGATGAAAAACTGTTTTTT
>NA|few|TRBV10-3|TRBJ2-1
CAISESDTYNEQFF
TGTGCCATCAGTGAGTCGGATACTTACAATGAGCAGTTCTTC
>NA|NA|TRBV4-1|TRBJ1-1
CASSQSLRKTEAFF
TGCGCCAGCAGCCAAAGTCTCAGGAAGACTGAAGCTTTCTTT
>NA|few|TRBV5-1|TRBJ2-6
CASSLRGVSSGANVLTF
TGCGCCAGCAGCTTGAGAGGGGTGAGCTCTGGGGCCAACGTCCTGACTTTC
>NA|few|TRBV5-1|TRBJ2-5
CASSDPSGPQETQYF
TGCGCCAGCAGCGATCCGTCAGGGCCTCAAGAGACCCAGTACTTC
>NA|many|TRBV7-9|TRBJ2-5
CASSFLTPQETQYF
TGTGCCAGCAGCTTCCTAACACCCCAAGAGACCCAGTACTTC
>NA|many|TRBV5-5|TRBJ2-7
CASSQTGTVYEQYF
TGTGCCAGCAGCCAAACCGGGACGGTCTACGAGCAGTACTTC
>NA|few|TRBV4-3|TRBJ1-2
CASSLEMGRGGYTF
TGCGCCAGCAGCTTAGAGATGGGTAGAGGGGGCTACACCTTC
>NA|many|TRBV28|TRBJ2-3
CASSLGNLDTQYF
TGTGCCAGCAGCCTGGGCAACCTGGATACGCAGTATTTT
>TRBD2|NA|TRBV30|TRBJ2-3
CAWKGLADTDTQYF
TGTGCCTGGAAGGGACTAGCAGACACAGATACGCAGTATTTT